Below are 25 T cell receptor beta chains sequenced from a single sample in a study of cytomegalovirus exposure and HLA in healthy donors (dated by TCRdb to 2016 to 2017). The protocol used for the library was the immunoSEQ multiplex PCR assay. The multiplex PCR relied on a mix of 60 forward primers for TCR Vbeta segments and 13 reverse primers for TCR Jbeta segments. The immuneACCESS repertoire file appears here via TCRdb, limited to in-frame rearrangements. These files lack a portion of the clones; in checked studies, under half of the deficit traces to unresolved V genes, and the cause of the others is not known. This sample has about 150,000 clones in its table, and 70% of those were observed once. In total, the top ten clones hold 2.1% of the sample. The source material was PBMCs. These receptors were taken from a woman aged 55-70 years in good health and CMV-seropositive.

The chain is built from TRBV7-6 and TRBJ2-7; a possible D gene is TRBD2 (5 bases). Germline assignment: CDR1 SGHVS and CDR2 FNYEAQ. V lost 1 base and J 7 bases, leaving 8 bases between the germline ends. The CDR3 runs 12 residues. CDR3 region: CASSLVTGEQYF. In nucleotides, the CDR3 is TGTGCCAGCAGCTTAGTTACGGGGGAGCAGTACTTC.

V usage is TRBV7-2 and J usage is TRBJ1-2; a possible D gene is TRBD1 (6 bases). Germline values: CDR1 SGHTA, CDR2 FQGNSA. The V and J ends lost 3 bases and 8 bases respectively, with 13 bases between them. The CDR3 is 13 residues long. The CDR3 DNA reads as TGTGCCAGCAGCTTGGAGGGGGGGGAAGGCTACACCTTC. This codes for CASSLEGGEGYTF. Together with reference TRBV7-2 and TRBJ1-2, the CDR3 gives the full variable domain: GAGVSQSPSNKVTEKGKDVELRCDPISGHTALYWYRQSLGQGLEFLIYFQGNSAPDKSGLPSDRFSAERTGGSVSTLTIQRTQQEDSAVYLCASSLEGGEGYTFGSGTRLTVV.

This clone showed up just once. The chain combines TRBV9 with TRBJ2-1; TRBD2 aligns across 7 bases. The CDR3 spans 17 residues. Germline V lookup: CDR1 SGDLS, CDR2 YYNGEE. J gave up 7 bases and V 1 base, and 14 bases lay outside the gene matches. The CDR3 sequence: CASSVNAGGSLRNEQFF. Here the CDR3 DNA reads TGTGCCAGCAGCGTAAACGCCGGCGGGAGCTTGAGAAATGAGCAGTTCTTC.

The genes are TRBV5-1 and TRBJ1-1, with D unclear. The CDR3 covers 15 residues. Germline V CDR1 and CDR2: SGHRS, YFSETQ. The germline V and J ends were trimmed by 2 bases and 0 bases, with 11 bases remaining between them. CDR3: CASSLEATMNTEAFF. CDR3 nucleotides: TGCGCCAGCAGCTTAGAAGCAACCATGAACACTGAAGCTTTCTTT.

Of note for this clone: At the DNA level, this CDR3 is encoded by other sequences in the same sample as well. The V and J genes are TRBV6-5 and TRBJ1-1; D ambiguous. The germline gives CDR1 MNHEY, CDR2 SVGAGI. Trimming took off 4 bases at V and 1 base at J, with 13 bases between the two ends. The CDR3 is 15 amino acids. CDR3 in amino acids: CASSSWAVENTEAFF. The CDR3 nucleotides read TGTGCCAGCAGTTCTTGGGCTGTCGAGAACACTGAAGCTTTCTTT.

This clone was counted a few times. The V and J genes are TRBV9 and TRBJ1-4; D remains ambiguous. Looked up from germline, CDR1 is SGDLS and CDR2 is YYNGEE. This CDR3 has 15 amino acids. V dropped 2 bases and J dropped 2 bases, with 10 bases sitting between them. CDR3 in DNA: TGTGCCAGCAGCGTTACAGTGAACACTAATGAAAAACTGTTTTTT. Translated, it gives CASSVTVNTNEKLFF. Drawing the rest from reference TRBV9 and TRBJ1-4, the complete variable domain is DSGVTQTPKHLITATGQRVTLRCSPRSGDLSVYWYQQSLDQGLQFLIQYYNGEERAKGNILERFSAQQFPDLHSELNLSSLELGDSALYFCASSVTVNTNEKLFFGSGTQLSVL.

The J gene is TRBJ1-4, the V gene TRBV4-1; no firm D call. The CDR3 has 15 amino acids. Per germline, CDR1 MGHRA and CDR2 YSYEKL. V was clipped by 0 bases and J by 4 bases, with 9 bases between them. CDR3 DNA sequence: TGCGCCAGCAGCCAAGAATACATCCTTAATGAAAAACTGTTTTTT. It is translated as CASSQEYILNEKLFF.

This clone was seen a handful of times. The chain has TRBV25-1 and TRBJ1-4; no definite D call. There are 15 residues in the CDR3. Trimming removed 3 bases from V and 7 bases from J, with 15 bases in between. Germline lookup yields CDR1 MGHDK and CDR2 SYGVNS. Here the CDR3 reads CASSDLGTAGEKLFF. The CDR3 DNA follows: TGTGCCAGCAGTGACCTCGGAACAGCGGGTGAAAAACTGTTTTTT.

The gene calls are TRBV7-3 and TRBJ2-3, with 15 nucleotides matching TRBD2. The CDR3 loop spans 17 amino acids. V lost 5 bases and J lost 6; bases outside the gene matches: 9. CDR1 SGHTA and CDR2 FQGTGA come from the germline V gene. The CDR3 bases are TGTGCCAGCAGCCTTGGACTAGCGGGAGGGCCGGCGGATACGCAGTATTTT. It codes for CASSLGLAGGPADTQYF.

The chain employs TRBV19 and TRBJ2-7; 7 bases match TRBD1. Trimming took 1 base from V and 2 from J; bases not matched to a gene: 5. The length of the CDR3 is 15 residues. Germline lookup yields CDR1 LNHDA and CDR2 SQIVND (reference sequence). This chain's CDR3 is CASSIGGDRPYEQYF. For the CDR3, the DNA is TGTGCCAGTAGTATAGGAGGGGACAGACCCTACGAGCAGTACTTC. The variable domain in full, with the rest retrieved from reference TRBV19 and TRBJ2-7, is DGGITQSPKYLFRKEGQNVTLSCEQNLNHDAMYWYRQDPGQGLRLIYYSQIVNDFQKGDIAEGYSVSREKKESFPLTVTSAQKNPTAFYLCASSIGGDRPYEQYFGPGTRLTVT.

The chain uses TRBV15 and TRBJ2-5; D is unresolved. The V gene lost 4 bases and the J gene lost 4 bases, with 13 bases spanning the gap. The CDR3 is 14 amino acids. The germline gives CDR1 LNHNV, CDR2 YYDKDF (reference sequence). DNA of the CDR3: TGTGCCACCAGCAAGTCGACTCTCGGAGAGACCCAGTACTTC. Residues: CATSKSTLGETQYF.

The V gene is TRBV11-2, the J gene TRBJ1-3; 8 positions match TRBD1. V lost 4 bases to trimming and J lost 0 bases; unmatched junction nucleotides: 5. Germline values: CDR1 SGHAT, CDR2 FQNNGV. CDR3 length: 16 amino acids. The CDR3 is CASSWPGQVSGNTIYF. CDR3 DNA: TGTGCCAGCAGCTGGCCGGGACAGGTCTCTGGAAACACCATATATTTT.

This chain links TRBV19 with TRBJ1-1, with 10 bases aligning to TRBD1. The CDR3 runs 13 residues. The junction had 2 bases not matched to a gene; V was cut back by 8 bases and J by 2 bases. Germline V gives CDR1 LNHDA, CDR2 SQIVND (reference sequence). Here the CDR3 reads CASGDRGNTEAFF. For the CDR3, the DNA is TGTGCCAGTGGGGACAGGGGTAACACTGAAGCTTTCTTT. The whole variable domain, remainder taken from reference TRBV19 and TRBJ1-1, is DGGITQSPKYLFRKEGQNVTLSCEQNLNHDAMYWYRQDPGQGLRLIYYSQIVNDFQKGDIAEGYSVSREKKESFPLTVTSAQKNPTAFYLCASGDRGNTEAFFGQGTRLTVV.

The chain links TRBV2 to TRBJ2-3; possible D gene TRBD2, 5 bases. Germline V gene sequence: CDR1 SNHLY, CDR2 FYNNEI. Trimming stripped 2 bases from V and 0 bases from J, with 9 bases between. The CDR3 is 15 residues long. CDR3 nucleotides: TGTGCCAGCAGTGAACAGACGGGGAGCACAGATACGCAGTATTTT. This sequence encodes CASSEQTGSTDTQYF.

This rearrangement joins TRBV6-1 to TRBJ2-7, with D maybe TRBD1 (6 bases). Deletions cut 7 bases from V and 6 bases from J, with 10 bases between. This CDR3 is built from 11 residues. Germline CDR1 is MNHNS and CDR2 is SASEGT. The CDR3 reads CASTQGGEQYF. DNA of the CDR3: TGTGCCAGCACCCAAGGGGGCGAGCAGTACTTC.

The V call is TRBV20-1, the J call TRBJ1-1; D is unclear. Per germline, CDR1 DFQATT and CDR2 SNEGSKA (reference sequence). The CDR3 spans 11 residues. V lost 5 bases and J 0 bases, leaving 4 bases between the germline ends. This CDR3 reads CSAHMNTEAFF. The DNA for the CDR3 is TGCAGTGCTCACATGAACACTGAAGCTTTCTTT.

The V and J genes are TRBV2 and TRBJ1-1; 8 bases fit TRBD1. This CDR3 spans 17 amino acids. With V trimmed by 7 bases and J by 3 bases, 16 bases remained unmatched. Per germline, CDR1 SNHLY and CDR2 FYNNEI. The CDR3 coding sequence is TGTGCCAGCACCACTCCGGCAGGGGGCCCGATGGACACTGAAGCTTTCTTT. Translation gives CASTTPAGGPMDTEAFF.

This chain links TRBV6-1 with TRBJ1-3; 10 bases fit TRBD1. CDR3 length: 15 residues. Germline V gene sequence: CDR1 MNHNS, CDR2 SASEGT. The V gene end was trimmed by 7 bases and the J gene end by 4 bases; junction bases not matched to a gene: 7. The CDR3 nucleotides read TGTGCCAGCACCGGACAGGGGGAGCAAGGAAACACCATATATTTT. Its translation is CASTGQGEQGNTIYF.

This clone was seen only a few times. V usage is TRBV10-2 and J usage is TRBJ2-4; 12 nucleotides agree with TRBD1. The V and J ends lost 6 bases and 1 base, in that order; junction bases with no gene match: 19. The CDR3 has 21 residues. Germline V CDR1 and CDR2: WSHSY, SAAADI. The chain's CDR3 is CASRRRVPGQGAIWAKNIQYF. CDR3 in DNA: TGCGCCAGCAGGAGGAGGGTTCCGGGACAGGGGGCTATTTGGGCCAAAAACATTCAGTACTTC.

The table lists this clone with a count of one. The chain joins TRBV2 to TRBJ1-5; D remains unclear. The CDR3 consists of 15 residues. V was shortened by 4 bases and J by 2 bases, with 12 bases between the two germline ends. CDR1 and CDR2 (germline): SNHLY, FYNNEI. Written as DNA, the CDR3 is TGTGCCAGCAGTGCAGGCCCTAAGGGCAATCAGCCCCAGCATTTT. It yields the protein CASSAGPKGNQPQHF.

This clone was counted at least ten times. V is TRBV6-1 and J is TRBJ2-1; D possibly corresponds to TRBD2 (6 bases). The CDR3 is made up of 13 amino acids. Germline V gene lookup returns CDR1 MNHNS and CDR2 SASEGT. Trimming shortened V by 5 bases and J by 7 bases, and 12 bases separated the two germline ends. For the CDR3, the DNA is TGTGCCAGCAGTTTTGGGGGGAAGAATGAGCAGTTCTTC. Translating it yields CASSFGGKNEQFF.

Details on this clone: The same CDR3 arises from other DNA sequences in this sample as well. The J gene is TRBJ1-2, the V gene TRBV7-9; D is ambiguous. CDR3 length: 12 amino acids. CDR1 is SEHNR, CDR2 FQNEAQ, per germline (reference sequence). Trimming took 3 bases from V and 4 from J, leaving 6 bases between them. This chain's CDR3 is CASSLGVYGYTF. CDR3 nucleotide sequence: TGTGCCAGCAGCTTGGGAGTCTATGGCTACACCTTC. The complete variable domain, with remaining parts taken from reference TRBV7-9 and TRBJ1-2, reads DTGVSQNPRHKITKRGQNVTFRCDPISEHNRLYWYRQTLGQGPEFLTYFQNEAQLEKSRLLSDRFSAERPKGSFSTLEIQRTEQGDSAMYLCASSLGVYGYTFGSGTRLTVV.

In this sample, this clone turned up once. The genes are TRBV5-1 and TRBJ2-1; TRBD1 aligns across 9 bases. The CDR3 sequence is 15 residues long. The germline V gene has CDR1 SGHRS and CDR2 YFSETQ. The J segment lost 10 bases and the V segment lost 4 bases, leaving 12 bases of the junction unmatched. Written as DNA, the CDR3 is TGCGCCAGCAGCGTGGACAGGGGTCGCGTGGGGGAGCAGTTCTTC. Its translation: CASSVDRGRVGEQFF.

CDR3 nucleotide sequence: TGTGCCAGAAGCTTGCGACAGGGGGGTGCTGGAAACACCATATATTTT. Translating it yields CARSLRQGGAGNTIYF. This chain connects TRBV5-3 to TRBJ1-3; the match to TRBD1 covers 9 bases. TRBV5-3 is an ORF, and what it does is uncertain. V lost 1 base to trimming and J lost 2 bases; unmatched junction nucleotides: 4. The length of the CDR3 is 16 residues.

This clone was seen more than once but under ten times. This chain joins TRBV6-5 and TRBJ1-2; D ambiguous. CDR1 is MNHEY and CDR2 is SVGAGI in the germline V gene. The CDR3 consists of 14 residues. The V end lost 0 bases, the J end lost 4 bases, and 9 bases lay between the germline ends. CDR3 residues: CASSYSASFYGYTF. The CDR3 nucleotides read TGTGCCAGCAGTTACTCAGCCTCATTCTATGGCTACACCTTC.